Below are 20 T cell receptor beta chains sequenced from a single sample in a study of T cell changes during pregnancy in multiple sclerosis. Clones were sequenced by immunoSEQ multiplex PCR, and TCRdb holds only the in-frame ones, with some missing. This sample has 50,000 to 60,000 clones, with about nine tenths found just once. This specimen was CD4+ T cells from peripheral blood mononuclear cells, taken in the first trimester of pregnancy. These receptors all come from a female donor with multiple sclerosis, enrolled in a pregnancy study.

The chain links TRBV5-4 to TRBJ2-5; D may be TRBD1 (6 bases). Trimming left V 6 bases short and J 1 base short, with 22 bases between. There are 17 residues in the CDR3. Germline CDR1 and CDR2: SGHNT and YYREEE (reference sequence). CDR3 loop: CASTQQGANGPQETQYF. The CDR3 bases are TGTGCCAGCACCCAACAGGGCGCCAACGGGCCCCAAGAGACCCAGTACTTC.

The CDR3 protein is CASSERTLKKQFF. The CDR3 coding sequence is TGTGCCAGCAGTGAACGGACACTTAAGAAGCAGTTCTTC. J is TRBJ2-1 and V is TRBV2, with D possibly TRBD1 on 5 matching bases. Deletions cut 2 bases from V and 11 bases from J, with 13 bases between. CDR1 and CDR2 from the germline V gene are SNHLY and FYNNEI. The CDR3 is made up of 13 amino acids. The variable domain in full, with the rest retrieved from reference TRBV2 and TRBJ2-1, is EPEVTQTPSHQVTQMGQEVILRCVPISNHLYFYWYRQILGQKVEFLVSFYNNEISEKSEIFDDQFSVERPDGSNFTLKIRSTKLEDSAMYFCASSERTLKKQFFGPGTRLTVL.

The CDR3 sequence is CASSLEPGLGYNEQFF. Written as DNA, the CDR3 is TGCGCCAGCAGCTTGGAGCCGGGGTTAGGATACAATGAGCAGTTCTTC. The chain recombines TRBV5-1 with TRBJ2-1, with TRBD2 as a possible D gene (5 bases). This CDR3 has 16 residues. CDR1 and CDR2 from the germline V gene are SGHRS and YFSETQ. The V end lost 0 bases, the J end lost 4 bases, and 14 bases lay between the germline ends.

The V call is TRBV2, the J call TRBJ1-2, with TRBD1 as a possible D gene (6 bases). This CDR3 spans 18 amino acids. The V end lost 0 bases, the J end lost 4 bases, and 21 bases lay between the germline ends. Germline-derived CDR1 and CDR2 are SNHLY and FYNNEI. The CDR3 nucleotides are TGTGCCAGCAGTGAAGCTTCAATTGGGACAAGGGGGTCCTATGGCTACACCTTC. It specifies CASSEASIGTRGSYGYTF.

CDR3 nucleotide sequence: TGTGCCAGTGGCGGAGGGAACTCTGGAAACACCATATATTTT. Its translation is CASGGGNSGNTIYF. The chain is built from TRBV19 and TRBJ1-3; D remains unclear. The ends were cut back, 8 bases at V and 0 bases at J, with 11 bases in the middle. Germline loops: CDR1 LNHDA, CDR2 SQIVND (reference sequence). CDR3 length: 14 residues.

The chain couples TRBV9 to TRBJ2-5, with D perhaps TRBD2 (5 bases). CDR3 length: 13 amino acids. Trimming left V 4 bases short and J 3 bases short, with 10 bases between. Per the germline V gene, CDR1 is SGDLS and CDR2 is YYNGEE. CDR3 coding DNA: TGTGCCAGCAGCCAAGGACTGAAAGAGACCCAGTACTTC. It is translated as CASSQGLKETQYF.

This clone was picked up a small number of times. V usage is TRBV5-1 and J usage is TRBJ1-1; D is uncertain. Trimming shortened V by 4 bases and J by 1 base, and 8 bases separated the two germline ends. Looked up from germline, CDR1 is SGHRS and CDR2 is YFSETQ. This CDR3 contains 13 residues. The CDR3 loop is CASSRRENTEAFF. In nucleotides, the CDR3 is TGCGCCAGCAGCCGGCGGGAGAACACTGAAGCTTTCTTT.

The chain combines TRBV6-6 with TRBJ2-2; D gene ambiguous. Deletions cut 4 bases from V and 6 bases from J, with 6 bases between. This CDR3 spans 12 amino acids. Germline-derived CDR1 and CDR2 are MNHNY and SVGAGI (reference sequence). The CDR3, as DNA: TGTGCCAGCAGTTCCGTCTCCGGGGAGCTGTTTTTT. Amino acid sequence: CASSSVSGELFF.

This chain connects TRBV29-1 to TRBJ1-3; D is uncertain. This CDR3 region has 13 residues. Germline values: CDR1 SQVTM, CDR2 ANQGSEA. The V end lost 4 bases, the J end lost 2 bases, and 9 bases lay between the germline ends. The CDR3 reads CSVVWQTGNTIYF. Here the CDR3 DNA reads TGCAGCGTTGTATGGCAGACTGGAAACACCATATATTTT.

The chain carries TRBV29-1 and TRBJ2-5, with TRBD2 identical over 8 bases. The V gene's germline CDR1 is SQVTM and CDR2 ANQGSEA. This CDR3 spans 14 amino acids. The J segment lost 4 bases and the V segment lost 6 bases, leaving 10 bases of the junction unmatched. The DNA of the CDR3 is TGCAGCGTACGGCGGGGGGAGACTGGAGAGACCCAGTACTTC. It encodes CSVRRGETGETQYF.

This clone was found a few times. The chain combines TRBV7-8 with TRBJ2-7; D is unresolved. The germline gives CDR1 SGHVS, CDR2 FQNEAQ. The CDR3 has 15 residues. Trimming stripped 3 bases from V and 2 bases from J, with 14 bases between. CDR3 region: CASSFAPNPPYEQYF. The DNA for the CDR3 is TGTGCCAGCAGCTTTGCGCCGAATCCGCCCTACGAGCAGTACTTC.

The chain uses TRBV19 and TRBJ2-7; 8 bases line up with TRBD1. V dropped 9 bases and J dropped 6; count of bases not matched to a gene: 10. Germline V gives CDR1 LNHDA, CDR2 SQIVND (reference sequence). The CDR3 runs 13 residues. The CDR3, as DNA: TGTGCCAGCACCCCCGACAGGGGAAGCGAGCAGTACTTC. Its translation is CASTPDRGSEQYF.

The CDR3 sequence: CASSLGVGNRVENIQYF. As DNA, the CDR3 is TGTGCCAGCAGCTTAGGGGTAGGGAACAGGGTTGAAAACATTCAGTACTTC. The chain employs TRBV7-9 and TRBJ2-4, with D possibly TRBD1 on 6 matching bases. Germline V gives CDR1 SEHNR, CDR2 FQNEAQ (reference sequence). CDR3 length: 17 residues. V lost 1 base to trimming and J lost 5 bases, with 18 bases between them.

The rearrangement links TRBV4-3 to TRBJ2-5; 11 bases line up with TRBD2. Germline V CDR1 and CDR2: LGHNA, YSLEER. Trimming took 1 base from V and 4 from J; bases not matched to a gene: 11. CDR3 length: 18 residues. CDR3 nucleotide sequence: TGCGCCAGCAGCCAAGGTTCCATCATAGCGGGGGGGCGAGAGACCCAGTACTTC. Its translation: CASSQGSIIAGGRETQYF.

The chain joins TRBV19 to TRBJ1-5, with 7 bases identical to TRBD1. Germline V CDR1 and CDR2: LNHDA, SQIVND (reference sequence). The CDR3 length is 14 residues. The junction had 7 bases not matched to a gene; V was cut back by 3 bases and J by 8 bases. The CDR3 loop reads CASSMRQGFEPQHF. The CDR3 bases are TGTGCCAGTAGTATGAGACAGGGTTTTGAGCCCCAGCATTTT.

About this clone: The same CDR3 also results from other DNA sequences found in this sample. The chain uses TRBV7-9 and TRBJ1-1; possibly TRBD1 for D (5 bases). V lost 2 bases and J 3 bases, leaving 7 bases between the germline ends. Germline CDR1 SEHNR, CDR2 FQNEAQ (reference sequence). The CDR3 is 13 amino acids. The chain's CDR3 is CASSLTRDTEAFF. CDR3 bases: TGTGCCAGCAGCTTAACCAGGGACACTGAAGCTTTCTTT.

J is TRBJ1-2 and V is TRBV30; 12 positions match TRBD1. Trimming at V came to 2 bases and at J to 9 bases, leaving 7 bases not matched to a gene. Germline V gene lookup returns CDR1 GTSNPN and CDR2 SVGIG (reference sequence). The CDR3 runs to 14 residues. The DNA for the CDR3 is TGTGCCTGGAGTATTACCGGGACAGGGGGCCGCTACACCTTC. Its protein product is CAWSITGTGGRYTF.

The genes are TRBV7-2 and TRBJ1-5, with TRBD1 as a possible D gene (5 bases). The V gene lost 3 bases and the J gene lost 4 bases, with 10 bases spanning the gap. CDR1 is SGHTA and CDR2 is FQGNSA in the germline V gene. The CDR3 contains 14 residues. The CDR3 coding sequence is TGTGCCAGCAGCTTTGACAGTGGAAATCAGCCCCAGCATTTT. Protein: CASSFDSGNQPQHF.

The chain carries TRBV30 and TRBJ1-4, with TRBD1 matching 7 bases. CDR3 size: 12 residues. The J segment lost 9 bases and the V segment lost 4 bases, leaving 5 bases of the junction unmatched. Germline values: CDR1 GTSNPN, CDR2 SVGIG (reference sequence). CDR3 residues: CAWTTGTQKLFF. CDR3 coding DNA: TGTGCCTGGACGACAGGGACCCAAAAACTGTTTTTT.

The V and J genes are TRBV5-6 and TRBJ2-1; 11 bases fit TRBD2. CDR3 length: 17 residues. With V trimmed by 0 bases and J by 9 bases, 11 bases remained unmatched. The germline CDR1 and CDR2 sequences are SGHDT and YYEEEE. CDR3 loop: CASSLGELRLAGGEQFF. Written as DNA, the CDR3 is TGTGCCAGCAGCTTGGGGGAGTTGCGTCTAGCGGGGGGTGAGCAGTTCTTC.